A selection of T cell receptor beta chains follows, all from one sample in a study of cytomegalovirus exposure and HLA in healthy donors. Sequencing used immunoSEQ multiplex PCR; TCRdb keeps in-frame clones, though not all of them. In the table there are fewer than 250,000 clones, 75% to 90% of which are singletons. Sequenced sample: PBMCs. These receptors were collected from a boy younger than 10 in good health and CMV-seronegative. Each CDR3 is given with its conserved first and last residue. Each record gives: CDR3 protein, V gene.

CASSQDITGVETQYF TRBV4-1
CASSPLFPGQGAAGELFF TRBV18
CAILQINTGELFF TRBV28
CASSPNVEYLTEAFF TRBV4-1
CSVEGRSETQYF TRBV29-1
CAIRIQAHSGANVLTF TRBV10-3
CASTGQNQETQYF TRBV6-1
CASSSGQVHSGNTIYF TRBV28
CAIRPEGGNEKLFF TRBV10-3
CASSKAGPSGRYEQYF TRBV21-1
CASSWVGDRGGEKLFF TRBV28
CASRSLGPQHGYTF TRBV27
CASSLYASGVTYEQYF TRBV28
CASSTGGPGANVLTF TRBV11-3
CASSLGEGRDRAIAYEQYF TRBV5-5
CAISDQGQGGANVLTF TRBV10-3
CASSAGGTFGEQYF TRBV7-2
CASSPTGTVEAFF TRBV6-5
CATDSGLYHREQFF TRBV6-1
CASSMTGIYNEQFF TRBV27
CASSFGRGAQDTQYF TRBV7-3
CASTKTGGEAQYF TRBV5-4
CASTPSSASSYEQYF TRBV27
CASSLRGQGEAFF TRBV5-1
CAIARQGSAYEQYF TRBV11-2
CASKLSGANVLTF TRBV27
CASTLYSGNTGELFF TRBV27
CASSQVGGEGEKLFF TRBV4-1
CASSLRGPGSQHF TRBV27
CASSFEDKGSGGGAEAFF TRBV28
CAWSHDSSGNTIYF TRBV30
CSSSLVGTGSGNTIYF TRBV7-9
CSAGQGYEQYF TRBV29-1
CASSFLDRENSPLHF TRBV7-2
CASSDRANTEAFF TRBV7-3
CASSNRRTGGLQETQYF TRBV18
CATSNPYEQYF TRBV6-1
CASSLDPRGSGELFF TRBV5-6
CASSLTWDRGGEQYF TRBV7-9
CASRGSYNEQFF TRBV2
CASRAGIYEQYF TRBV6-1
CASSISGSGGNYGYTF TRBV19
CASSSPGLAVYEQYF TRBV28
CASSRVQGPGTGEQYF TRBV7-9
CASTRGGSPLHF TRBV30
CASSLQTGSIDGYTF TRBV5-1
CASSLYRGRPDEKLFF TRBV7-9
CASSPETGGVYTEAFF TRBV5-1
CASSMLQGYYMNTEAFF TRBV19
CASSVAPDSYEQYF TRBV28
CASSLLSSGTSTDTQYF TRBV7-9
CASSLSGGQETQYF TRBV7-3
CASSLRQLDTEAFF TRBV13
CASQRGVGDQPGEKRRNTEAFF TRBV10-2
CASSYSREQYF TRBV6-5